These 15 T cell receptor beta chains share one sample of origin, sequenced in a study of T cells in Graves' hyperthyroidism and ophthalmopathy. There were TCR beta CDR3 regions amplified from RNA transcripts. The study used the HTBI primer set for a first-round RT-PCR of the TCR CDR3. TCRdb called the multiplex PCR reads again in MiXCR, with one record for every CDR3 protein. The table records about 300,000 distinct CDR3 sequences, around 19% of them present only once. Source material: blood. These receptors came from a man aged 50 to 59 with Graves' ophthalmopathy.

This clonotype was seen ten or more times. This chain links TRBV11-2 with TRBJ2-7; no firm D call. The CDR3 extends over 15 amino acids. In germline, CDR1 is SGHAT, CDR2 FQNNGV. Between the trimmed V and J ends, which lost 0 bases and 1 base, there was a span of 10 bases. The CDR3 is CASSLEAEWSYEQYF. The CDR3 region has the DNA TGTGCCAGCAGCTTAGAGGCAGAGTGGTCCTACGAGCAGTACTTC.

The sample holds a few counts of this clonotype. CDR3 DNA sequence: TGTGCCAGCAGCCTCGACAGGGGAACTTATAATTCACCCCTCCACTTT. Amino acids: CASSLDRGTYNSPLHF. This sequence joins TRBV27 and TRBJ1-6; TRBD1 aligns across 8 bases. The germline V gene has CDR1 MNHEY and CDR2 SMNVEV (reference sequence). This CDR3 is built from 16 residues. V gave up 6 bases and J gave up 4 bases; unmatched junction bases: 8.

Only a few counts were recorded for this clonotype. This chain connects TRBV10-3 to TRBJ2-7; 7 bases agree with TRBD1. CDR3 length: 12 residues. Looked up from germline, CDR1 is ENHRY and CDR2 is SYGVKD. Trimming cost V 9 bases and J 0 bases; bases outside gene matches: 2. The CDR3 sequence: CAIQGSSYEQYF. CDR3 coding DNA: TGTGCCATACAGGGGAGCTCCTACGAGCAGTACTTC.

This clonotype was counted only a few times. The chain combines TRBV28 with TRBJ1-4; possibly TRBD1 for D (6 bases). The CDR3 extends over 22 amino acids. Germline CDR1 MDHEN, CDR2 SYDVKM. V shed 8 bases and J shed 5 bases, with 39 bases lying between them. The CDR3 nucleotides are TGTGCCAGCTACGGGGACTCTTACAGGGTTCGGAACGCAAATGGAAGAAATGAAAAACTGTTTTTT. Translating it yields CASYGDSYRVRNANGRNEKLFF.

This clonotype has only a few counts. V and J are TRBV5-1 and TRBJ1-4, with D perhaps TRBD1 (5 bases). This CDR3 is 12 amino acids long. Germline V gives CDR1 SGHRS, CDR2 YFSETQ. Trimming removed 4 bases at V and 8 bases at J, with 9 bases between. CDR3 residues: CASSRSGEKLFF. CDR3 bases: TGCGCCAGCAGCAGATCAGGGGAAAAACTGTTTTTT.

This clonotype was detected ten times or more. The gene calls are TRBV2 and TRBJ2-5; 11 bases map to TRBD1. Germline CDR1 is SNHLY and CDR2 is FYNNEI. V shed 3 bases and J 5 bases; nucleotides not matched to a gene: 5. This CDR3 spans 15 amino acids. CDR3 nucleotides: TGTGCCAGCAGTGAGGACAGGGGGCGATCGGAGACCCAGTACTTC. It translates to CASSEDRGRSETQYF.

This chain links TRBV2 with TRBJ2-1, with TRBD2 matching over 12 bases. The CDR3 contains 13 residues. V gave up 6 bases and J gave up 9 bases; unmatched junction bases: 3. The germline gives CDR1 SNHLY, CDR2 FYNNEI. DNA for the CDR3: TGTGCCAGCAGGCTAGCGGGAGGGAGTGAGCAGTTCTTC. Translation: CASRLAGGSEQFF. Full variable domain (missing parts from reference TRBV2 and TRBJ2-1): EPEVTQTPSHQVTQMGQEVILRCVPISNHLYFYWYRQILGQKVEFLVSFYNNEISEKSEIFDDQFSVERPDGSNFTLKIRSTKLEDSAMYFCASRLAGGSEQFFGPGTRLTVL.

This clonotype was observed at least ten times. The chain combines TRBV20-1 with TRBJ2-7; D is uncertain. The CDR3 runs to 14 residues. Between the trimmed V and J ends, which lost 5 bases and 2 bases, there was a span of 16 bases. The germline CDR1 and CDR2 sequences are DFQATT and SNEGSKA (reference sequence). In DNA form, the CDR3 reads TGCAGTGCTTCCGATGATGGCCGGGCCTACGAGCAGTACTTC. Its protein product is CSASDDGRAYEQYF.

This clonotype was seen at least ten times. The genes are TRBV3-1 and TRBJ2-7; D unclear. In germline, CDR1 is LGHDT, CDR2 YNNKEL (reference sequence). The CDR3 loop spans 13 amino acids. Between the trimmed V and J ends, which lost 2 bases and 5 bases, there was a span of 10 bases. This CDR3 is CASSQTVVDEQYF. In nucleotides, the CDR3 is TGTGCCAGCAGCCAAACGGTAGTGGACGAGCAGTACTTC.

The V and J genes are TRBV4-1 and TRBJ2-2; D gene ambiguous. The CDR3 is 16 residues long. The V end was cut by 4 bases, the J end by 0 bases, with 12 bases between. Germline V gene sequence: CDR1 MGHRA, CDR2 YSYEKL. The CDR3 reads CASSLAPTTNTGELFF. The CDR3 coding sequence is TGCGCCAGCAGCCTCGCCCCTACCACGAACACCGGGGAGCTGTTTTTT.

This clonotype was observed at least ten times. The chain combines TRBV12-3 or TRBV12-4 with TRBJ2-2; the D call may be TRBD1 or TRBD2 (5 bases each). Trimming pared 1 base from V and 5 bases from J, leaving 11 bases between. The CDR3 runs to 15 residues. The CDR3 DNA follows: TGTGCCAGCAGTTTAGGGGCGAGGGGAACCGGGGAGCTGTTTTTT. Translating it yields CASSLGARGTGELFF.

This clonotype showed up many times. The chain is built from TRBV20-1 and TRBJ2-7; D gene uncertain. The V end lost 5 bases, the J end lost 1 base, and 12 bases lay between the germline ends. Germline V gene data show CDR1 as DFQATT and CDR2 as SNEGSKA (reference sequence). This CDR3 region has 13 residues. In DNA form, the CDR3 reads TGCAGTGCTTCCTCGACTGATTCCTACGAGCAGTACTTC. Translating gives CSASSTDSYEQYF.

The V call is TRBV5-5, the J call TRBJ2-1; weak D call: TRBD2 (6 bases). The V gene lost 4 bases and the J gene lost 4 bases, with 15 bases spanning the gap. Germline V gene data show CDR1 as SGHKS and CDR2 as YYEKEE (reference sequence). This CDR3 comprises 15 residues. The CDR3 DNA sequence: TGTGCCAGCAGCGAGGCAGGACTAAATTACAATGAGCAGTTCTTC. Translated: CASSEAGLNYNEQFF.

The rearrangement uses TRBV11-2 and TRBJ1-5; D not resolved. CDR3 length: 13 residues. CDR1 and CDR2 (germline): SGHAT, FQNNGV. Trimming shortened V by 0 bases and J by 5 bases, and 5 bases separated the two germline ends. In DNA form, the CDR3 reads TGTGCCAGCAGCTTAGAGGGTTATCAGCCCCAGCATTTT. This encodes CASSLEGYQPQHF.

Ten or more counts support this clonotype. The gene calls are TRBV18 and TRBJ1-4; D ambiguous. CDR1 is KGHSH and CDR2 is LQKENI in the germline V gene. The V end was cut by 3 bases, the J end by 8 bases, with 10 bases between. The CDR3 length is 13 residues. CDR3 residues: CASSPGAGEKLFF. DNA for the CDR3: TGTGCCAGCTCACCTGGAGCTGGAGAAAAACTGTTTTTT.